The 21 T cell receptor beta chains reported below all come from one sample, sequenced in a study of blood T cell repertoires in COVID-19. The assay was immunoSEQ multiplex PCR, and TCRdb's table has in-frame clones only and misses some. This table holds approximately 490,000 clones, about 90% found once. Input material: PBMCs or T cells enriched from blood (not recorded which). The receptor set was obtained from a woman aged 18 to 35 who had recovered from COVID-19.

This chain links TRBV21-1 with TRBJ1-2. TRBV21-1 is shown as a pseudogene. The CDR3 extends over 13 amino acids. CDR3 amino acids: CASSPQGSYGYTF. CDR3 nucleotide sequence: TGTGCCAGCAGCCCCCAAGGGAGCTATGGCTACACCTTC.

The chain is built from TRBV2 and TRBJ2-3, with 9 bases matching TRBD1. Germline lookup yields CDR1 SNHLY and CDR2 FYNNEI. The CDR3 is made up of 13 amino acids. The ends lost 7 bases at V and 3 bases at J; junction bases unmatched: 2. CDR3 sequence (DNA): TGTGCCAGCACCGACAGGGGGACAGATACGCAGTATTTT. It is translated as CASTDRGTDTQYF.

The V and J genes are TRBV7-2 and TRBJ1-4; 12 positions agree with TRBD1. Unmatched junction bases numbered 6, after V lost 5 bases and J lost 2 bases. The CDR3 contains 17 residues. The germline V gene encodes CDR1 SGHTA and CDR2 FQGNSA. The CDR3 region is CASSAGTGGFTNEKLFF. DNA of the CDR3: TGTGCCAGCAGCGCCGGGACAGGGGGCTTCACTAATGAAAAACTGTTTTTT.

This chain joins TRBV4-2 and TRBJ2-3; maybe TRBD1 (5 bases). The V and J ends lost 0 bases and 6 bases respectively, with 10 bases between them. CDR3 length: 14 residues. Germline V lookup: CDR1 LGHNA, CDR2 YNFKEQ. The CDR3 region is CASSQEDKGDTQYF. The CDR3 region has the DNA TGTGCCAGCAGCCAAGAGGACAAAGGGGATACGCAGTATTTT.

V gene TRBV6-5 combines with J gene TRBJ1-5, with D possibly matching TRBD1 (5 bases). Germline CDR1 is MNHEY and CDR2 is SVGAGI. The CDR3 length is 14 residues. The germline V and J ends were trimmed by 4 bases and 0 bases, with 7 bases remaining between them. CDR3 in amino acids: CASSLDSSNQPQHF. CDR3 nucleotides: TGTGCCAGCAGTTTAGACAGTAGCAATCAGCCCCAGCATTTT.

For this clone: At one end, the junction sequence differs from germline, possibly due to a read error. This chain uses TRBV4-1 with TRBJ2-5, with D perhaps TRBD1 (6 bases). The CDR3 length is 14 residues. Germline V gene sequence: CDR1 MGHRA, CDR2 YSYEKL. The CDR3 here is CACSLYLRGETQYF. The CDR3 bases are TGCGCCTGCAGCCTATACTTGAGGGGGGAGACCCAGTACTTC.

The J gene is TRBJ1-2, the V gene TRBV25-1, with D possibly TRBD1 on 6 matching bases. The CDR3 loop spans 12 amino acids. Germline V CDR1 and CDR2: MGHDK, SYGVNS. The V end lost 7 bases, the J end lost 8 bases, and 14 bases lay between the germline ends. In DNA, the CDR3 is TGTGCCAGCAAGGGGAGACAGGAGGGCTACACCTTC. Its protein is CASKGRQEGYTF.

The genes are TRBV6-1 and TRBJ2-7; possible D gene TRBD1, 6 bases. The CDR3 totals 16 residues. Germline V CDR1 and CDR2: MNHNS, SASEGT. Trimming shortened V by 1 base and J by 4 bases, and 17 bases separated the two germline ends. The CDR3 nucleotides are TGTGCCAGCAGTGAAGTTCCGGACAGAGGATTATACGAGCAGTACTTC. Protein sequence: CASSEVPDRGLYEQYF.

This chain connects TRBV2 to TRBJ1-1; D call uncertain. The CDR3 totals 13 residues. The ends were cut back, 1 base at V and 5 bases at J, with 8 bases in the middle. Germline V CDR1 and CDR2: SNHLY, FYNNEI. The CDR3 region is CASSEGAGTEAFF. CDR3 DNA: TGTGCCAGCAGTGAAGGGGCTGGGACTGAAGCTTTCTTT. The variable domain in full, completed from reference TRBV2 and TRBJ1-1, reads EPEVTQTPSHQVTQMGQEVILRCVPISNHLYFYWYRQILGQKVEFLVSFYNNEISEKSEIFDDQFSVERPDGSNFTLKIRSTKLEDSAMYFCASSEGAGTEAFFGQGTRLTVV.

The chain joins TRBV4-1 to TRBJ1-2; D not resolved. The CDR3 sequence is 16 residues long. Germline V gene data show CDR1 as MGHRA and CDR2 as YSYEKL. Trimming shortened V by 0 bases and J by 1 base, and 12 bases separated the two germline ends. CDR3 in amino acids: CASSQEGRDGNYGYTF. CDR3 DNA sequence: TGCGCCAGCAGCCAAGAGGGGAGGGATGGTAACTATGGCTACACCTTC.

The V and J genes are TRBV6-5 and TRBJ1-2, with D possibly matching TRBD1 (5 bases). Germline loops: CDR1 MNHEY, CDR2 SVGAGI. The length of the CDR3 is 13 residues. V was trimmed by 8 bases and J by 2 bases, leaving 12 bases between them. CDR3 loop: CASGQSGNYGYTF. In nucleotides, the CDR3 is TGTGCCAGCGGTCAATCAGGGAACTATGGCTACACCTTC.

J is TRBJ2-7 and V is TRBV11-1; D may be TRBD1 (6 bases). Germline lookup yields CDR1 SGHAT and CDR2 FQDESV (reference sequence). The CDR3 is 14 residues long. Between the trimmed V and J ends, which lost 5 bases and 2 bases, there was a span of 13 bases. The CDR3 protein is CASSQTGAAYEQYF. CDR3 DNA sequence: TGTGCCAGCAGCCAGACAGGCGCAGCCTACGAGCAGTACTTC.

In DNA, the CDR3 is TGTGCCAGCAGTCTGCAAGGGCGAGGGAAGTATGGCTACACCTTC. Translating gives CASSLQGRGKYGYTF. The gene calls are TRBV28 and TRBJ1-2; no definite D call. Per germline, CDR1 MDHEN and CDR2 SYDVKM. The CDR3 spans 15 residues. V dropped 5 bases and J dropped 5 bases, with 18 bases sitting between them.

The chain combines TRBV5-1 with TRBJ1-3; TRBD1 agrees at 10 bases. Germline CDR1 is SGHRS and CDR2 is YFSETQ. This CDR3 is 15 amino acids long. With 4 bases clipped from V and 2 bases from J, the junction kept 3 bases outside the gene matches. CDR3: CASSGTGAAGNTIYF. DNA for the CDR3: TGCGCCAGCAGCGGGACAGGGGCCGCTGGAAACACCATATATTTT.

The J gene is TRBJ2-5, the V gene TRBV2, with 7 bases that match TRBD1. The V gene's germline CDR1 is SNHLY and CDR2 FYNNEI. This CDR3 region has 12 residues. J gave up 5 bases and V 8 bases, and 5 bases lay outside the gene matches. Written as DNA, the CDR3 is TGTGCCAGCCGCAGGGGGTCGGAGACCCAGTACTTC. It yields the protein CASRRGSETQYF.

This chain connects TRBV13 to TRBJ2-2; no firm D call. The CDR3 has 12 residues. Germline lookup yields CDR1 PRHDT and CDR2 FYEKMQ (reference sequence). V shed 5 bases and J shed 7 bases, with 8 bases lying between them. CDR3 nucleotides: TGTGCCAGCAGCCCCCGGGTCGGGGAGCTGTTTTTT. Translation gives CASSPRVGELFF.

The CDR3 DNA sequence: TGTGCCAGCAGCTTAGAAACAGGGGGCTATGGCTACACCTTC. It codes for CASSLETGGYGYTF. The J gene is TRBJ1-2, the V gene TRBV7-9; 8 bases match TRBD1. J gave up 4 bases and V 1 base, and 2 bases lay outside the gene matches. The CDR3 covers 14 residues. CDR1 is SEHNR, CDR2 FQNEAQ, per germline (reference sequence).

The chain's CDR3 is CSASFLAGGLIEQFF. DNA for the CDR3: TGCAGTGCTAGTTTTCTAGCGGGGGGGCTCATTGAGCAGTTCTTC. The chain uses TRBV20-1 and TRBJ2-1; 12 nucleotides line up with TRBD2. With V trimmed by 3 bases and J by 9 bases, 9 bases remained unmatched. Looked up from germline, CDR1 is DFQATT and CDR2 is SNEGSKA (reference sequence). CDR3 size: 15 residues.

Of note for this clone: Other DNA sequences in this specimen translate into the identical CDR3. J is TRBJ2-1 and V is TRBV27, with TRBD1 as a possible D gene (6 bases). CDR1 is MNHEY and CDR2 is SMNVEV in the germline V gene (reference sequence). The CDR3 is made up of 14 amino acids. V dropped 2 bases and J dropped 4 bases, with 9 bases sitting between them. Here the CDR3 reads CASSLGGGYNEQFF. The CDR3 DNA sequence: TGTGCCAGCAGTTTAGGGGGCGGTTACAATGAGCAGTTCTTC.

The gene calls are TRBV29-1 and TRBJ1-1; 8 bases are shared with TRBD1. Trimming at V came to 6 bases and at J to 5 bases, leaving 5 bases not matched to a gene. The germline V gene encodes CDR1 SQVTM and CDR2 ANQGSEA. The CDR3 is 12 amino acids. The CDR3: CSVRGPGTEAFF. The CDR3 DNA reads TGCAGCGTCAGGGGGCCGGGTACTGAAGCTTTCTTT.

This rearrangement joins TRBV2 to TRBJ2-1; a possible D gene is TRBD2 (5 bases). Trimming shortened V by 6 bases and J by 6 bases, and 9 bases separated the two germline ends. This CDR3 has 12 residues. CDR1 and CDR2 (germline): SNHLY, FYNNEI. CDR3: CASRDRGNEQFF. The CDR3 DNA is TGTGCCAGCAGGGATCGGGGCAATGAGCAGTTCTTC. The complete variable domain, with remaining parts taken from reference TRBV2 and TRBJ2-1, reads EPEVTQTPSHQVTQMGQEVILRCVPISNHLYFYWYRQILGQKVEFLVSFYNNEISEKSEIFDDQFSVERPDGSNFTLKIRSTKLEDSAMYFCASRDRGNEQFFGPGTRLTVL.